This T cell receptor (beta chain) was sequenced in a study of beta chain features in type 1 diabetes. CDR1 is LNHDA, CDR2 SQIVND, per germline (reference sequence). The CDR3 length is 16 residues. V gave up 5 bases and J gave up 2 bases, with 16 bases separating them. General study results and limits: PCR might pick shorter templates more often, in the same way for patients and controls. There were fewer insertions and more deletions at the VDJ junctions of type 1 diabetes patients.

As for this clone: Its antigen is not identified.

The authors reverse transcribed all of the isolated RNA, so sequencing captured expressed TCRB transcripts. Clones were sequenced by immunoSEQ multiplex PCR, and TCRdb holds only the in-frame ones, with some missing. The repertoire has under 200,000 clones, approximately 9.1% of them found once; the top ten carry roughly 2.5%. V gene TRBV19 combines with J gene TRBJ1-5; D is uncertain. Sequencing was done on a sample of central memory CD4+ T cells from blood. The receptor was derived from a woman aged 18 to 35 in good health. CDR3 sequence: CASSRAGNVGNQPQHF. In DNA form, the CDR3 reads TGTGCCAGTAGTCGGGCGGGGAATGTAGGCAATCAGCCCCAGCATTTT.